A single T cell receptor (beta chain) is shown here with its context. MiXCR was run by TCRdb on the RT-PCR reads, yielding one entry per CDR3 protein. This sample has approximately 170,000 distinct CDR3 sequences, with 20% to 25% found just once. The sample is drawn from a study of patients and donors after allogeneic stem cell transplantation. There are 14 residues in the CDR3. CDR1 LNHDA and CDR2 SQIVND come from the germline V gene (reference sequence). Unmatched junction bases numbered 5, after V lost 6 bases and J lost 0 bases. Material for sequencing was blood, either unsorted or a sorted T cell fraction (not recorded which). The source is a human donor who was either an allogeneic HSCT recipient or a stem cell or donor lymphocyte infusion donor (not recorded which). It is not recorded whose cells these are; they may come from a transplant donor. The gene calls are TRBV19 and TRBJ2-7, with 7 bases aligning to TRBD1. Here the CDR3 reads CASREDRSSYEQYF. The CDR3 bases are TGTGCCAGTAGGGAGGACAGGTCCTCCTACGAGCAGTACTTC. Full variable domain (outside the CDR3, taken from reference TRBV19 and TRBJ2-7): DGGITQSPKYLFRKEGQNVTLSCEQNLNHDAMYWYRQDPGQGLRLIYYSQIVNDFQKGDIAEGYSVSREKKESFPLTVTSAQKNPTAFYLCASREDRSSYEQYFGPGTRLTVT.